Presented here are 15 T cell receptor beta chains from one specimen sequenced in a study of cytomegalovirus exposure and HLA in healthy donors. PCR used 60 Vbeta primers and 13 Jbeta primers. TCRdb's table, derived via immunoSEQ multiplex PCR, lists solely in-frame clones and lacks some. The sample contains 100,000 or so clones, less than 80% of which appear only once. Sequenced sample: PBMCs. These receptors were collected from a man aged 30-40 years in good health and CMV-seronegative.

This chain connects TRBV29-1 to TRBJ2-7, with TRBD2 as a possible D gene (5 bases). Germline CDR1 and CDR2: SQVTM and ANQGSEA. CDR3 length equals 11 residues. V lost 4 bases to trimming and J lost 4 bases, with 8 bases between them. CDR3 region: CSVGTYYEQYF. Written as DNA, the CDR3 is TGCAGCGTTGGGACTTATTACGAGCAGTACTTC.

V is TRBV7-2 and J is TRBJ1-2; no clear D gene. Germline V gene sequence: CDR1 SGHTA, CDR2 FQGNSA. The CDR3 has 13 residues. V was clipped by 5 bases and J by 4 bases, with 11 bases between them. As DNA, the CDR3 is TGTGCCAGCAGCCCGGTAGTTGGCTATGGCTACACCTTC. Protein product: CASSPVVGYGYTF. Filled out from reference TRBV7-2 and TRBJ1-2, the complete variable domain reads GAGVSQSPSNKVTEKGKDVELRCDPISGHTALYWYRQSLGQGLEFLIYFQGNSAPDKSGLPSDRFSAERTGGSVSTLTIQRTQQEDSAVYLCASSPVVGYGYTFGSGTRLTVV.

V and J are TRBV25-1 and TRBJ2-1; TRBD2 matches at 8 bases. Germline lookup yields CDR1 MGHDK and CDR2 SYGVNS. The CDR3 length is 12 residues. The J segment lost 12 bases and the V segment lost 8 bases, leaving 9 bases of the junction unmatched. The CDR3 sequence: CASRSGGGRQFF. CDR3 nucleotides: TGTGCCAGCCGGTCCGGGGGGGGTCGGCAGTTCTTC.

This CDR3 reads CASSLIAGGPYEQYF. The CDR3 nucleotides are TGTGCCAGCAGCCTGATAGCGGGAGGGCCCTACGAGCAGTACTTC. The chain carries TRBV11-2 and TRBJ2-7; 11 bases align to TRBD2. Trimming removed 5 bases from V and 2 bases from J; junction bases left unmatched: 5. Germline lookup yields CDR1 SGHAT and CDR2 FQNNGV. The CDR3 extends over 15 amino acids.

J is TRBJ2-4 and V is TRBV6-1, with D unresolved. This CDR3 contains 15 residues. The germline V gene encodes CDR1 MNHNS and CDR2 SASEGT. Trimming shortened V by 1 base and J by 0 bases, and 7 bases separated the two germline ends. The CDR3 region has the DNA TGTGCCAGCAGTGAAGAGCCGGGAGCCAAAAACATTCAGTACTTC. This codes for CASSEEPGAKNIQYF.

The chain couples TRBV6-5 to TRBJ2-2, with 11 nucleotides matching TRBD1. The CDR3 has 15 amino acids. V lost 6 bases and J lost 7; bases outside the gene matches: 7. CDR1 and CDR2 (germline): MNHEY, SVGAGI. CDR3 sequence (DNA): TGTGCCAGCAGAGGGGACAGGGGGATCTTCGGGGAGCTGTTTTTT. Amino acids: CASRGDRGIFGELFF.

CDR3 DNA sequence: TGTGCCACCAGCCTACGTGGGGGGGGACTTAATCTCTGGCAAGAGACCCAGTACTTC. Translating gives CATSLRGGGLNLWQETQYF. The genes are TRBV15 and TRBJ2-5; 7 bases are shared with TRBD2. CDR1 LNHNV and CDR2 YYDKDF come from the germline V gene (reference sequence). The CDR3 extends over 19 amino acids. The V gene end was trimmed by 5 bases and the J gene end by 2 bases; junction bases not matched to a gene: 20.

The J gene is TRBJ2-7, the V gene TRBV5-6; a possible D gene is TRBD1 (5 bases). CDR1 and CDR2 (germline): SGHDT, YYEEEE. Trimming shortened V by 2 bases and J by 3 bases, and 12 bases separated the two germline ends. This CDR3 has 14 amino acids. In DNA, the CDR3 is TGTGCCAGCAGCTTATTCAGGGATAGCTACGAGCAGTACTTC. This codes for CASSLFRDSYEQYF.

V and J are TRBV7-2 and TRBJ2-1; TRBD2 aligns across 8 bases. The CDR3 length is 17 residues. V shed 1 base, J shed 0 bases, and the junction held 5 bases outside the gene matches. Germline V gene lookup returns CDR1 SGHTA and CDR2 FQGNSA. Here the CDR3 reads CASSLVTGGSSYNEQFF. DNA of the CDR3: TGTGCCAGCAGCTTAGTGACGGGGGGGAGCTCCTACAATGAGCAGTTCTTC.

This chain uses TRBV19 with TRBJ1-2, with 8 positions matching TRBD1. CDR1 is LNHDA and CDR2 is SQIVND in the germline V gene (reference sequence). The CDR3 has 16 residues. Trimming took 4 bases from V and 0 from J; bases not matched to a gene: 7. Written as DNA, the CDR3 is TGTGCCAGTAGTAGAGGACAGGGTATTTCTAACTATGGCTACACCTTC. The encoded protein is CASSRGQGISNYGYTF.

The CDR3 sequence is CASSLGRQGDGYTF. CDR3 nucleotide sequence: TGTGCCAGCAGCTTAGGGCGACAGGGGGATGGCTACACCTTC. The rearrangement links TRBV13 to TRBJ1-2; 9 positions match TRBD1. This CDR3 has 14 residues. V was clipped by 0 bases and J by 6 bases; unmatched bases: 2. The germline V gene has CDR1 PRHDT and CDR2 FYEKMQ (reference sequence).

The gene calls are TRBV30 and TRBJ1-1; no reliable D call. Between the trimmed V and J ends, which lost 8 bases and 5 bases, there was a span of 15 bases. Germline V lookup: CDR1 GTSNPN, CDR2 SVGIG (reference sequence). The CDR3 is 12 residues long. The chain's CDR3 is CAGTPGLTEAFF. CDR3 nucleotide sequence: TGTGCCGGAACCCCAGGTTTAACTGAAGCTTTCTTT. The full variable domain, in which reference TRBV30 and TRBJ1-1 provide the parts outside the CDR3, is SQTIHQWPATLVQPVGSPLSLECTVEGTSNPNLYWYRQAAGRGLQLLFYSVGIGQISSEVPQNLSASRPQDRQFILSSKKLLLSDSGFYLCAGTPGLTEAFFGQGTRLTVV.

The genes are TRBV4-1 and TRBJ1-1; D gene ambiguous. Germline V gene sequence: CDR1 MGHRA, CDR2 YSYEKL. Deletions cut 5 bases from V and 1 base from J, with 8 bases between. This CDR3 spans 13 amino acids. CDR3 loop: CASSSAGNTEAFF. CDR3 nucleotides: TGCGCCAGCAGCTCCGCAGGGAACACTGAAGCTTTCTTT.

The rearrangement links TRBV6-1 to TRBJ1-6, with D hard to call. The V and J ends lost 5 bases and 13 bases respectively, with 12 bases between them. This CDR3 spans 12 amino acids. Germline-derived CDR1 and CDR2 are MNHNS and SASEGT. In DNA form, the CDR3 reads TGTGCCAGCAGTCAAGACTTAAGTCCCCTCCACTTT. Encoded protein: CASSQDLSPLHF.

This chain uses TRBV7-8 with TRBJ2-5; 8 bases match TRBD1. This CDR3 spans 12 amino acids. The V gene's germline CDR1 is SGHVS and CDR2 FQNEAQ. V lost 4 bases, J lost 13 bases, and 8 bases stayed unmatched. This CDR3 reads CASSSDRDRSYF. In DNA, the CDR3 is TGTGCCAGCAGCTCAGACCGGGACAGGTCGTACTTC.